These 3 T cell receptor beta chains share one sample of origin, sequenced in a study of cytomegalovirus exposure and HLA in healthy donors (dated by TCRdb to 2016 to 2017). Library generation was performed with the immunoSEQ multiplex PCR assay. The multiplex PCR relied on a mix of 60 forward primers for TCR Vbeta segments and 13 reverse primers for TCR Jbeta segments. Held by TCRdb, this immuneACCESS table contains in-frame sequences only and omits some clones. Under half of the omission traces to an unresolved V gene where checked; the cause of the rest is unknown. Counted in this sample were around 160,000 clones; over 60% of them appeared once. The ten largest clonotypes hold around 1.6% of the sample. The sequenced material came from PBMCs. The receptors come from a woman between 18 and 29 years old in good health and CMV-seronegative.

This clone was observed a handful of times. This chain uses TRBV5-4 with TRBJ1-2, with 9 nucleotides matching TRBD1. From germline, CDR1 is SGHNT and CDR2 YYREEE (reference sequence). V shed 3 bases and J 7 bases; nucleotides not matched to a gene: 7. The CDR3 is 14 amino acids. The CDR3 DNA follows: TGTGCCAGCAGCTCTGGGACAGGGCGCGGTGGCTACACCTTC. Its translation is CASSSGTGRGGYTF.

V gene TRBV7-2 combines with J gene TRBJ2-5; 8 bases match TRBD1. J was trimmed by 2 bases and V by 5 bases; bases with no gene match: 10. The CDR3 contains 16 residues. Germline V gene sequence: CDR1 SGHTA, CDR2 FQGNSA. The CDR3 reads CASSRARTGPQETQYF. CDR3 nucleotides: TGTGCCAGCAGCCGCGCTAGGACAGGGCCGCAAGAGACCCAGTACTTC.

The rearrangement links TRBV5-6 to TRBJ1-5, with 7 positions matching TRBD1. V trimming: 4 bases; J trimming: 1 base; junction bases outside the gene matches: 11. Germline V CDR1 and CDR2: SGHDT, YYEEEE. The CDR3 loop spans 17 amino acids. The chain's CDR3 is CASSLWAQGGSNQPQHF. CDR3 coding DNA: TGTGCCAGCAGCCTCTGGGCTCAGGGGGGCAGCAATCAGCCCCAGCATTTT.